This is a list of T cell receptor beta chains from one sample in a study of blood T cell repertoires in COVID-19. Repertoires were generated with immunoSEQ multiplex PCR, while TCRdb's copy carries only in-frame clones and drops some. Of 150,000 to 200,000 clones detected, 65% to 85% appear once; the ten largest clones hold about 4.9%. The sequenced sample consisted of peripheral blood. The receptors derive from a woman aged 30 to 39 with acute or convalescent COVID-19. Both conserved end residues are trimmed from each CDR3.

J gene | V gene | CDR3 length | CDR3 protein
TRBJ2-2 | TRBV12-3/TRBV12-4 | 10 | ASKHFTGELF
TRBJ2-7 | TRBV13 | 13 | ASSSAPSGGNEQY
TRBJ2-7 | TRBV29-1 | 12 | SVSRGGSSYEQY
TRBJ1-4 | TRBV5-1 | 13 | ASSFLRDRGEKLF
TRBJ2-7 | TRBV28 | 12 | ASRQPGYTYEQY
TRBJ1-1 | TRBV19 | 11 | ASSTEANTEAF
TRBJ1-2 | TRBV9 | 13 | ASSVATGQTYGYT
TRBJ2-1 | TRBV27 | 14 | ASSISGGAVRNEQF
TRBJ2-6 | TRBV3-1/TRBV3-2 | 12 | ASSLIGGANVLT
TRBJ2-2 | TRBV28 | 12 | ASSRNRDSGELF
TRBJ2-2 | TRBV7-6 | 11 | ASSQETGGELF
TRBJ1-2 | TRBV30 | 13 | AWNTGTGINYGYT
TRBJ1-4 | TRBV14 | 12 | ASRGTGSFQKLF
TRBJ2-5 | TRBV18 | 13 | ASSPRIAGGETQY
TRBJ2-3 | TRBV9 | 10 | ASSVGLDTQY
TRBJ2-1 | TRBV24-1 | 15 | ATSEWTSGSSYNEQF
TRBJ2-5 | TRBV19 | 15 | ASSPAGAALIKETQY
TRBJ1-2 | TRBV28 | 15 | ASIGSQTAGQYYGYT
TRBJ1-1 | TRBV19 | 13 | ASSGPGTGVTEAF
TRBJ2-7 | TRBV5-1 | 11 | ASRETGTYEQY
TRBJ1-5 | TRBV6-6 | 13 | ASSPRAGLLQPQH
TRBJ1-4 | TRBV25-1 | 9 | ASGELEKLF
TRBJ1-4 | TRBV5-1 | 11 | ASSLGDSEKLF
TRBJ2-1 | TRBV19 | 17 | ASSGGLLSGSSPYNEQF
TRBJ2-3 | TRBV19 | 12 | ASSFPGGTDTQY
TRBJ1-6 | TRBV2 | 12 | ASSVWTANSPLH
TRBJ2-7 | TRBV10-3 | 10 | AISGITEEQY
TRBJ1-1 | TRBV27 | 12 | ASSYAGFNTEAF
TRBJ2-1 | TRBV2 | 13 | ASRLGVSSYNEQF
TRBJ2-3 | TRBV3-1/TRBV3-2 | 13 | ASSPGQGGTDTQY
TRBJ1-2 | TRBV7-6 | 15 | ASSLASGQGAGNGYT
TRBJ1-3 | TRBV9 | 14 | ASSPTGGNSGNTIY